These 32 T cell receptor beta chains were sequenced from one sample in a study of T cells in Graves' hyperthyroidism and ophthalmopathy. TCR beta CDR3 region amplification was performed from RNA transcripts. The HTBI primer set was used in a first-round RT-PCR of the TCR CDR3. One entry per CDR3 protein, called by TCRdb with MiXCR from the multiplex PCR reads. The table lists about 130,000 distinct CDR3 sequences, around 20% of them singletons. The sample consisted of blood. These receptors originate from a woman in her fifties or sixties with Graves' hyperthyroidism that later progressed to Graves' ophthalmopathy.

V usage is TRBV3-1 and J usage is TRBJ1-1; TRBD1 agrees at 7 bases. V was clipped by 1 base and J by 4 bases; unmatched bases: 9. The CDR3 length is 16 residues. Germline-derived CDR1 and CDR2 are LGHDT and YNNKEL (reference sequence). CDR3 amino acids: CASSQGSTGWSTEAFF. The CDR3 coding sequence is TGTGCCAGCAGCCAAGGGTCGACAGGGTGGAGCACTGAAGCTTTCTTT.

This clonotype was recorded many times. The chain joins TRBV6-1 to TRBJ2-1, with 14 nucleotides matching TRBD2. The germline V gene encodes CDR1 MNHNS and CDR2 SASEGT. This CDR3 is 16 amino acids long. The trim removed 10 bases at V and 3 bases at J, leaving 8 bases unmatched. This CDR3 reads CATVGTSGSSYNEQFF. CDR3 nucleotides: TGTGCCACCGTGGGGACTAGCGGGAGTAGCTACAATGAGCAGTTCTTC.

This clonotype has at least ten counts. The gene calls are TRBV30 and TRBJ1-1; weak D call: TRBD1 (5 bases). The germline V and J ends were trimmed by 8 bases and 13 bases, with 20 bases remaining between them. The CDR3 is 11 residues long. Germline V CDR1 and CDR2: GTSNPN, SVGIG (reference sequence). The CDR3 nucleotides read TGTGCCCTCGCATGGGGGGGGGTTAATTTCTTT. This translates into CALAWGGVNFF.

This clonotype was observed at least ten times. The chain has TRBV12-3 or TRBV12-4 and TRBJ1-2; no definite D call. This CDR3 contains 13 residues. V was shortened by 6 bases and J by 5 bases, with 13 bases between the two germline ends. CDR3 in amino acids: CASRPMRSYGYTF. In DNA, the CDR3 is TGTGCCAGCAGGCCGATGCGATCGTATGGCTACACCTTC.

V and J are TRBV12-3 or TRBV12-4 and TRBJ1-5; D remains unclear. The length of the CDR3 is 16 residues. Deletions cut 6 bases from V and 6 bases from J, with 21 bases between. Here the CDR3 reads CASSQGGARRSQPQHF. In DNA form, the CDR3 reads TGTGCCAGCAGCCAAGGAGGCGCTCGACGCAGTCAGCCCCAGCATTTT.

J is TRBJ2-1 and V is TRBV20-1; 7 nucleotides agree with TRBD2. The V and J ends lost 6 bases and 8 bases, in that order; junction bases with no gene match: 10. Per germline, CDR1 DFQATT and CDR2 SNEGSKA (reference sequence). This CDR3 contains 13 residues. CDR3 sequence: CSATQWGGDEQFF. CDR3 DNA sequence: TGCAGTGCCACCCAGTGGGGGGGGGATGAGCAGTTCTTC.

The sample holds a few counts of this clonotype. The V call is TRBV28, the J call TRBJ1-4, with 9 bases matching TRBD1. Germline CDR1 MDHEN, CDR2 SYDVKM. CDR3 length: 16 amino acids. The junction had 22 bases not matched to a gene; V was cut back by 7 bases and J by 16 bases. This CDR3 reads CASTGTGLGLGQSRFF. The CDR3, as DNA: TGTGCCAGCACCGGGACAGGGTTGGGGCTTGGGCAATCTCGGTTTTTT.

This clonotype was picked up many times. The rearrangement uses TRBV15 and TRBJ1-5; D uncertain. The CDR3 is 14 residues long. V gave up 0 bases and J gave up 0 bases, with 3 bases separating them. Germline V gene lookup returns CDR1 LNHNV and CDR2 YYDKDF (reference sequence). The CDR3 is CATSRDHSNQPQHF. The DNA of the CDR3 is TGTGCCACCAGCAGAGATCATAGCAATCAGCCCCAGCATTTT.

This clonotype has a count of ten or more. CDR3 bases: TGCAGCGTTGGAGCGGGAGGGGAAGGATACGAGCAGTACTTC. Its translation: CSVGAGGEGYEQYF. The gene calls are TRBV29-1 and TRBJ2-7; TRBD2 aligns across 10 bases. With 4 bases clipped from V and 4 bases from J, the junction kept 7 bases outside the gene matches. This CDR3 contains 14 residues. Germline CDR1 reads SQVTM; CDR2 reads ANQGSEA.

In this sample, this clonotype turned up a few times. The V gene is TRBV5-1, the J gene TRBJ2-5, with TRBD2 identical over 11 bases. Germline V gene sequence: CDR1 SGHRS, CDR2 YFSETQ. The CDR3 length is 15 residues. The V gene end was trimmed by 4 bases and the J gene end by 1 base; junction bases not matched to a gene: 3. The CDR3 is CASSRGTSGQETQYF. In DNA, the CDR3 is TGCGCCAGCAGCAGAGGGACTAGCGGCCAAGAGACCCAGTACTTC.

The rearrangement links TRBV12-3 or TRBV12-4 to TRBJ1-2, with D maybe TRBD1 (5 bases). The CDR3 loop spans 16 amino acids. Trimming pared 3 bases from V and 8 bases from J, leaving 22 bases between. In DNA form, the CDR3 reads TGTGCCAGCAGTTTTCCCCCCCGCGGGACTTTTGGGGGCTACACCTTC. It specifies CASSFPPRGTFGGYTF.

The chain recombines TRBV20-1 with TRBJ2-3; D is possibly TRBD2 (6 bases). Germline CDR1 DFQATT, CDR2 SNEGSKA (reference sequence). V lost 1 base, J lost 2 bases, and 13 bases lay in between. CDR3 size: 15 residues. The CDR3 spells CSARVPRRATDTQYF. The CDR3 coding sequence is TGCAGTGCTAGAGTTCCCCGGAGGGCCACAGATACGCAGTATTTT.

The V gene is TRBV5-6, the J gene TRBJ2-1, with unresolved D. Trimming left V 0 bases short and J 3 bases short, with 10 bases between. The CDR3 totals 15 residues. CDR1 and CDR2 from the germline V gene are SGHDT and YYEEEE. In DNA form, the CDR3 reads TGTGCCAGCAGCTTGGCCGGGTCGAACTACAATGAGCAGTTCTTC. This gives the protein CASSLAGSNYNEQFF. The variable domain in full, completed from reference TRBV5-6 and TRBJ2-1, reads DAGVTQSPTHLIKTRGQQVTLRCSPKSGHDTVSWYQQALGQGPQFIFQYYEEEERQRGNFPDRFSGHQFPNYSSELNVNALLLGDSALYLCASSLAGSNYNEQFFGPGTRLTVL.

A single count supports this clonotype. This chain links TRBV20-1 with TRBJ1-4; the D gene is possibly TRBD1 (6 bases). Trimming shortened V by 4 bases and J by 4 bases, and 25 bases separated the two germline ends. CDR3 length: 18 residues. Germline CDR1 is DFQATT and CDR2 is SNEGSKA (reference sequence). The CDR3 DNA reads as TGCAGTGCTATTAGGACAGCCAATGGAGCGGAGAATAATGAAAAACTGTTTTTT. Its translation: CSAIRTANGAENNEKLFF.

This clonotype was seen repeatedly, ten times or more. The chain is built from TRBV2 and TRBJ2-7, with D uncertain. V dropped 3 bases and J dropped 1 base, with 4 bases sitting between them. Germline assignment: CDR1 SNHLY and CDR2 FYNNEI. CDR3 length: 12 residues. CDR3 DNA: TGTGCCAGCAGTGACCTTTCCTACGAGCAGTACTTC. As protein: CASSDLSYEQYF. Using reference TRBV2 and TRBJ2-7 for the parts outside the CDR3, the full variable domain is EPEVTQTPSHQVTQMGQEVILRCVPISNHLYFYWYRQILGQKVEFLVSFYNNEISEKSEIFDDQFSVERPDGSNFTLKIRSTKLEDSAMYFCASSDLSYEQYFGPGTRLTVT.

This clonotype has only a few counts. The CDR3 does not end in the conserved phenylalanine or tryptophan, so this is likely a read error. V gene TRBV18 combines with J gene TRBJ2-3; D may match TRBD1 or TRBD2 (5 bases each). Germline CDR1 and CDR2: KGHSH and LQKENI. This CDR3 comprises 14 residues. V lost 6 bases, J lost 4 bases, and 14 bases lay in between. Written as DNA, the CDR3 is TGTGCCAGCTCGCTGGGACCGTCGGCAGATACGCAGTATCTT. Translation: CASSLGPSADTQYL.

The table lists this clonotype with many counts. CDR3: CAWSARLGEQYF. The CDR3 region has the DNA TGTGCCTGGAGCGCTCGTTTAGGCGAGCAGTACTTC. V and J are TRBV30 and TRBJ2-7; D gene unclear. This CDR3 is built from 12 residues. Looked up from germline, CDR1 is GTSNPN and CDR2 is SVGIG (reference sequence). V was trimmed by 3 bases and J by 6 bases, leaving 12 bases between them.

Concerning this clonotype: This is likely a read error, given that the CDR3 carries no conserved phenylalanine or tryptophan at its end. The rearrangement links TRBV3-1 to TRBJ2-7; no clear D gene. V lost 4 bases and J 4 bases, leaving 17 bases between the germline ends. Germline CDR1 LGHDT, CDR2 YNNKEL (reference sequence). The CDR3 spans 15 residues. The CDR3 is CASSPGSKAAYEQYL. The CDR3 nucleotides read TGTGCCAGCAGCCCCGGGTCTAAGGCAGCTTACGAGCAGTACCTC.

This clonotype showed up many times. V is TRBV9 and J is TRBJ2-7; 11 positions match TRBD1. CDR3 length: 15 amino acids. The J segment lost 5 bases and the V segment lost 3 bases, leaving 7 bases of the junction unmatched. CDR1 is SGDLS and CDR2 is YYNGEE in the germline V gene. In DNA form, the CDR3 reads TGTGCCAGCAGCGGCCCGGGACAGGGGGTCAACGAGCAGTACTTC. Translating it yields CASSGPGQGVNEQYF.

This clonotype was seen more than once but under ten times. The V and J genes are TRBV27 and TRBJ2-1; either TRBD1 or TRBD2 may fit D (6 bases each). Germline V gene data show CDR1 as MNHEY and CDR2 as SMNVEV (reference sequence). The V and J ends lost 6 bases and 7 bases respectively, with 16 bases between them. This CDR3 is built from 14 residues. The CDR3 protein is CASSLGGGANEQFF. The CDR3 region has the DNA TGTGCCAGCAGCCTTGGGGGCGGGGCAAATGAGCAGTTCTTC.

This clonotype was found a few times. A read error may be the cause here, since a much bigger clone is one base away. This chain uses TRBV7-2 with TRBJ2-2; the D call may be TRBD1 or TRBD2 (6 bases each). This CDR3 comprises 16 residues. Germline assignment: CDR1 SGHTA and CDR2 FQGNSA. The CDR3 DNA reads TGTGCCGGCAGCTTTAGTGGGGGGCTCTACACCGGGGAGCTGTTTTTT. Amino acids: CAGSFSGGLYTGELFF.

The rearrangement links TRBV9 to TRBJ1-2, with D hard to call. V was trimmed by 0 bases and J by 1 base, leaving 7 bases between them. In germline, CDR1 is SGDLS, CDR2 YYNGEE. CDR3 length: 14 amino acids. The CDR3 loop reads CASSVGMGNYGYTF. Written as DNA, the CDR3 is TGTGCCAGCAGCGTAGGGATGGGTAACTATGGCTACACCTTC.

This clonotype has a count of ten or more. This chain links TRBV29-1 with TRBJ1-4; 8 bases fit TRBD1. The CDR3 consists of 15 residues. The germline CDR1 and CDR2 sequences are SQVTM and ANQGSEA. J lost 6 bases, V lost 0 bases, and 6 bases had no gene match. The CDR3 is CSVEEARGRDEKLFF. The CDR3 coding sequence is TGCAGCGTTGAAGAAGCCAGGGGGCGAGATGAAAAACTGTTTTTT.

The table lists this clonotype with many counts. This rearrangement joins TRBV11-2 to TRBJ2-7; 7 bases match TRBD1. Germline CDR1 is SGHAT and CDR2 is FQNNGV. The CDR3 consists of 15 residues. Unmatched junction bases numbered 11, after V lost 4 bases and J lost 5 bases. The CDR3 nucleotides read TGTGCCAGCAGCTCCTCTGACAGGGAGAAGGACGAGCAGTACTTC. Residues: CASSSSDREKDEQYF.

Concerning this clonotype itself: Possible read error: a much larger clone is one base away. V gene TRBV24-1 combines with J gene TRBJ2-1; no clear D. The CDR3 consists of 15 residues. Germline CDR1 and CDR2: KGHDR and SFDVKD. CDR3 coding DNA: TGTGCCACCAGTGAAATAGCTTCAACCTACAATGGGCAGTTCTTC. It encodes CATSEIASTYNGQFF.

This clonotype came up a few times. The rearrangement links TRBV10-3 to TRBJ1-3; D uncertain. The CDR3 sequence is 14 residues long. In germline, CDR1 is ENHRY, CDR2 SYGVKD. Trimming removed 5 bases from V and 0 bases from J, with 8 bases in between. CDR3 region: CAISNAHSGNTIYF. Here the CDR3 DNA reads TGTGCCATCAGTAACGCTCACTCTGGAAACACCATATATTTT.

This clonotype was detected a few times. The chain couples TRBV28 to TRBJ2-3; weak D call: TRBD1 (5 bases). CDR1 and CDR2 from the germline V gene are MDHEN and SYDVKM. V lost 5 bases and J 6 bases, leaving 9 bases between the germline ends. CDR3 length: 12 residues. In DNA form, the CDR3 reads TGTGCCAGCAGTACTGGGGCGGATACGCAGTATTTT. Amino acid sequence: CASSTGADTQYF.

The chain combines TRBV7-2 with TRBJ2-7; 7 bases line up with TRBD1. CDR1 is SGHTA, CDR2 FQGNSA, per germline. After removal of 8 bases from V and 3 bases from J, the junction contained 10 bases not matched to a gene. The CDR3 is 14 amino acids. The CDR3 reads CASGPPGQNYEQYF. In nucleotides, the CDR3 is TGTGCCAGCGGCCCCCCGGGACAGAACTACGAGCAGTACTTC.

This clonotype came up many times. This chain uses TRBV9 with TRBJ2-7; TRBD2 agrees at 12 bases. The V and J ends lost 4 bases and 4 bases, in that order; junction bases with no gene match: 9. This CDR3 comprises 16 residues. Germline V gives CDR1 SGDLS, CDR2 YYNGEE. The CDR3 region is CASSLGGTSGLYEQYF. CDR3 coding DNA: TGTGCCAGCAGCCTAGGGGGGACTAGCGGGCTGTACGAGCAGTACTTC.

This clonotype was detected only a few times. The gene calls are TRBV19 and TRBJ1-2; D may be TRBD1 (6 bases). Per the germline V gene, CDR1 is LNHDA and CDR2 is SQIVND (reference sequence). V was cut by 3 bases and J by 10 bases, with 21 bases left in between. The CDR3 loop spans 15 amino acids. The chain's CDR3 is CASSILADSPNDYTF. The CDR3, as DNA: TGTGCCAGTAGTATTTTGGCGGACAGCCCGAATGACTACACCTTC.

This clonotype was counted many times. V gene TRBV7-9 combines with J gene TRBJ1-2; TRBD1 matches at 8 bases. Trimming took 5 bases from V and 9 from J; bases not matched to a gene: 5. Germline V CDR1 and CDR2: SEHNR, FQNEAQ (reference sequence). The CDR3 loop spans 12 amino acids. The chain's CDR3 is CASSKDRASYTF. The CDR3 DNA sequence: TGTGCCAGCAGCAAGGACAGGGCTAGCTACACCTTC.

The rearrangement uses TRBV4-2 and TRBJ2-1, with a possible D match to TRBD1 (5 bases). The CDR3 consists of 13 residues. Germline V lookup: CDR1 LGHNA, CDR2 YNFKEQ. V was pared by 0 bases and J by 10 bases, with 10 bases between. In DNA, the CDR3 is TGTGCCAGCAGCCAAGATCCAGGGCGGGAGCAGTTCTTC. It encodes CASSQDPGREQFF.